This T cell receptor (beta chain) was identified during a study of regulatory T cells in long-lasting Graves disease. The study's findings and limits: The persistent group shared 3,000 or so public clonotypes, more than the roughly 990 shared by new patients.

Time point specified: newly diagnosed GD, antithyroid drugs for less than 3 months. PBMC-derived RNA was used for the TCR library. Assembly of TCR beta libraries relied on iRepertoire HTBI primers together with Arm-PCR of CDR3 regions. Each CDR3 protein is one row after TCRdb ran MiXCR on the multiplex PCR reads. The data hold hundreds of thousands of distinct CDR3 sequences, with about 16% observed a single time. V shed 5 bases and J shed 6 bases, with 23 bases lying between them. Germline V lookup: CDR1 SQVTM, CDR2 ANQGSEA. The CDR3 runs to 16 residues. This clonotype was found many times. Its specificity is not known. The same sample was also used in a study of T cells in Graves' hyperthyroidism and ophthalmopathy. That paper states: Among thyroid clonotypes expanded above 0.001, most also appeared in blood.

This rearrangement joins TRBV29-1 to TRBJ2-1, with D tentatively TRBD1 or TRBD2 (7 bases each). The sequence was collected from a woman in her 30s with Graves disease. Sequences were derived from peripheral blood mononuclear cells (PBMCs), sampled at new diagnosis, from a patient treated with antithyroid drugs. CDR3 loop: CSVLRQGGSFGNEQFF. CDR3 sequence (DNA): TGCAGCGTTCTTCGACAGGGCGGGAGTTTTGGCAATGAGCAGTTCTTC.